A selection of T cell receptor beta chains follows, all from one sample in a study of beta chain features in type 1 diabetes. The data were produced by immunoSEQ multiplex PCR, yet TCRdb's version contains in-frame clones alone and is incomplete. The sample records under 350,000 clones, roughly an eighth being singletons. The sample comprised naive CD4+ T cells from blood. The receptors come from a man aged 30 to 39 with type 1 diabetes. Both conserved end residues are part of each CDR3. The order of the fields is D gene, clone size, J gene, V gene, CDR3 DNA, CDR3 protein. A D gene is named only where the DNA matches it firmly. Clone sizes are given selectively: once, few, many, or a class where the clone is expanded.

-,few,TRBJ1-1,TRBV19,TGTGCCACCTCTGGCCCGAACACTGAAGCTTTCTTT,CATSGPNTEAFF
-,few,TRBJ1-5,TRBV7-2,TGTGCCAGCAGCTTAAGGAGGGGAGATCAGCCCCAGCATTTT,CASSLRRGDQPQHF
TRBD1,few,TRBJ1-4,TRBV30,TGTGCCTGGAAGTACCGGGACAGGAATGAAAAACTGTTTTTT,CAWKYRDRNEKLFF
-,few,TRBJ1-1,TRBV5-1,TGCGCCAGCAGCAGCCAGGGGTCCGGCACTGAAGCTTTCTTT,CASSSQGSGTEAFF
-,few,TRBJ1-4,TRBV5-1,TGCGCCAGCAGCCAGAAAGCCGGGACAACTAATGAAAAACTGTTTTTT,CASSQKAGTTNEKLFF
-,-,TRBJ1-5,TRBV2,TGTGCCAGCAGTGAAAGGGACAATAGCAATCAGCCCCAGCATTTT,CASSERDNSNQPQHF
TRBD2,few,TRBJ2-7,TRBV7-2,TGTGCCAGCAGCTTACTAGCGGGACTTACCTACGAGCAGTACTTC,CASSLLAGLTYEQYF
TRBD2,few,TRBJ2-1,TRBV2,TGTGCCAGCAGTGCACGGGGGGGGTACAATGAGCAGTTCTTC,CASSARGGYNEQFF
TRBD2,few,TRBJ2-7,TRBV18,TGTGCCAGCTCACCTGAGCGGGAGGCCTTCTACGAGCAGTACTTC,CASSPEREAFYEQYF
TRBD2,few,TRBJ2-7,TRBV27,TGTGCCAGCAGTTTCGATCGGGAGGGACACGAGCAGTACTTC,CASSFDREGHEQYF
TRBD1,few,TRBJ1-2,TRBV30,TGTGCCTGGAGTTCGTTCGGCAGGGGGCCTGGCTACACCTTC,CAWSSFGRGPGYTF
-,-,TRBJ1-4,TRBV4-2,TGTGCCAGCAGCCTACTTCTGAGAGAAACTAATGAAAAACTGTTTTTT,CASSLLLRETNEKLFF
TRBD2,few,TRBJ2-3,TRBV28,TGTGCCAGCAGCCGGGGCACTAGCGGGGCCACAGATACGCAGTATTTT,CASSRGTSGATDTQYF
-,-,TRBJ1-2,TRBV6-5,TGTGCCAGCAGGACAGCTTATGGCTACACCTTC,CASRTAYGYTF
TRBD1,-,TRBJ2-7,TRBV5-1,TGCGCCAGCAGCTTGTCAGCAGGGGGCACCCTCCGTTACGAGCAGTACTTC,CASSLSAGGTLRYEQYF
-,-,TRBJ2-7,TRBV5-4,TGTGCCAGCAGCTTGGACCTTACGGACACCTACGAGCAGTACTTC,CASSLDLTDTYEQYF
-,few,TRBJ2-5,TRBV7-2,TGTGCCAGCAGCTTAGATTCAGGAGGGGAGACCCAGTACTTC,CASSLDSGGETQYF
TRBD1,-,TRBJ1-2,TRBV4-3,TGCGCCAGCAGCCAAGCCGGGACAGGGAATGGCTACACCTTC,CASSQAGTGNGYTF
TRBD2,few,TRBJ2-1,TRBV7-9,TGTGCCAGCAGCTTATTGCTAGCGGGAACGCGGGAGCAGTTCTTC,CASSLLLAGTREQFF
-,few,TRBJ2-7,TRBV13,TGTGCCAGCAGCAGCCGACCCCAGGGTTACTCCTACGAGCAGTACTTC,CASSSRPQGYSYEQYF
TRBD2,-,TRBJ2-7,TRBV28,TGTGCCAGCAGTGCAGGGACTAGCGGGAGCCCCTACGAGCAGTACTTC,CASSAGTSGSPYEQYF
TRBD1,-,TRBJ2-7,TRBV5-1,TGCGCCAGCAGCTCGGGGACAGGGAGATACGAGCAGTACTTC,CASSSGTGRYEQYF
-,few,TRBJ2-7,TRBV21-1,TGTGCCAGCAGCACTAAGGGGGAACTGGGCCTCTACGAGCAGTACTTC,CASSTKGELGLYEQYF
TRBD1,-,TRBJ1-1,TRBV29-1,TGCAGCGTTACAGGGGGAGACACTGAAGCTTTCTTT,CSVTGGDTEAFF
-,few,TRBJ1-5,TRBV4-1,TGCGCCAGCAGCCAAGATCCTCGTCCGGGAACCCAGCATTTT,CASSQDPRPGTQHF